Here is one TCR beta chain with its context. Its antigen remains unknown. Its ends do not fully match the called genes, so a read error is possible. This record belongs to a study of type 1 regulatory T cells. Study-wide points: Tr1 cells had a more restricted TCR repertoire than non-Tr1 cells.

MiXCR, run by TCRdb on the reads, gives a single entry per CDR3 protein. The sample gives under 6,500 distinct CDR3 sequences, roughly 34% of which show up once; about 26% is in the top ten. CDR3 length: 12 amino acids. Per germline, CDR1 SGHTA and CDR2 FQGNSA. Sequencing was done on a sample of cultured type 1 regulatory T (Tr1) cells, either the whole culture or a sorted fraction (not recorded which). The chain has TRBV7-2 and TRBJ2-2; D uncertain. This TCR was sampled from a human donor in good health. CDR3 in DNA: TGTGCCAGCAGTCCGTATACCGAGGAGCTGTTTTTT. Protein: CASSPYTEELFF.